This T cell receptor (beta chain) appears in the sequencing data of a study of T cell responses to AZD1222 COVID-19 vaccine. Looking at the study overall: The study pooled second doses at about 4 or about 12 weeks.

Study findings and constraints: Donors were chiefly white British, with a greater number of females, and clonal diversity was perhaps underestimated. Vaccination with two AZD1222 doses was followed by a rise in Spike-specific TCR breadth and depth. The CD4 TCRs associated with vaccination extended across spike and predominated at 160-218 and 743-854.

Assay: immunoSEQ multiplex PCR; the TCRdb copy retains only in-frame clones and omits some. In the table there are about 170,000 clones, more than 80% of which are singletons. A word on this clone: No antigen is known for it.

This clonotype originated in an adult in good health. The material was peripheral blood, obtained on day 0 of AZD1222 vaccination.

For the CDR3, the DNA is TGTGCCAGCAGTTTCGGCCGTCAGGGATACGAGCAGTACGTC. Protein: CASSFGRQGYEQYV. The gene calls are TRBV6-5 and TRBJ2-7; the D gene is possibly TRBD1 (5 bases). The CDR3 is 14 amino acids. Trimming cost V 4 bases and J 4 bases, with 14 bases left between them. Germline CDR1 and CDR2: MNHEY and SVGAGI.